The 5 T cell receptor beta chains below were found in one sample sequenced in a study of OX40 agonist ivuxolimab in advanced cancers. Repertoires were generated with immunoSEQ multiplex PCR, while TCRdb's copy carries only in-frame clones and drops some. Here the sample spans fewer than 85,000 clones, approximately 80% being singletons. The specimen was CD4+ or CD8+ T cells sorted from blood, collected in a trial of the OX40 agonist ivuxolimab. These receptors originate from an adult with an advanced solid tumor such as melanoma, head and neck, liver or kidney cancer.

The chain has TRBV4-2 and TRBJ1-4; D unclear. The germline CDR1 and CDR2 sequences are LGHNA and YNFKEQ. There are 16 residues in the CDR3. V dropped 1 base and J dropped 7 bases, with 16 bases sitting between them. The DNA for the CDR3 is TGTGCCAGCAGCCAAGTGGAAGGAGGAAGGGTTGAAAAACTGTTTTTT. Translating gives CASSQVEGGRVEKLFF.

This clone was detected once. This CDR3 is CASTPLGGSGNTIYF. The CDR3 DNA reads TGTGCCAGCACCCCTCTGGGCGGCTCTGGAAACACCATATATTTT. The rearrangement uses TRBV28 and TRBJ1-3; no reliable D call. Germline V gives CDR1 MDHEN, CDR2 SYDVKM. Trimming shortened V by 7 bases and J by 0 bases, and 13 bases separated the two germline ends. CDR3 size: 15 residues.

This clone was counted only a few times. The chain uses TRBV9 and TRBJ1-5, with unresolved D. CDR3 size: 13 residues. Between the trimmed V and J ends, which lost 2 bases and 7 bases, there was a span of 10 bases. Germline CDR1 reads SGDLS; CDR2 reads YYNGEE. The CDR3, as DNA: TGTGCCAGCAGCGTCGGGGAGTACCAGCCCCAGCATTTT. This codes for CASSVGEYQPQHF.

This sequence joins TRBV10-3 and TRBJ1-5, with D unresolved. This CDR3 is 13 amino acids long. V gave up 6 bases and J gave up 3 bases, with 9 bases separating them. CDR1 ENHRY and CDR2 SYGVKD come from the germline V gene. CDR3 loop: CAISVEANQPQHF. CDR3 in DNA: TGTGCCATCAGCGTGGAGGCCAATCAGCCCCAGCATTTT.

DNA of the CDR3: TGTGCCAGCACTCTTGGGACAGGGGCCTACGAGCAGTACTTC. Its translation is CASTLGTGAYEQYF. The chain employs TRBV7-2 and TRBJ2-5; 10 nucleotides align to TRBD1. The end of the DNA is better explained by TRBJ2-7, so the J call may be wrong. In germline, CDR1 is SGHTA, CDR2 FQGNSA. This CDR3 is 14 amino acids long.